The rows below give T cell receptor beta chains drawn from one sample of a study of T cell clones after liver transplantation. Generated by immunoSEQ multiplex PCR, the TCRdb table keeps only in-frame clones and is missing some. The top ten clones hold 10% to 15% of a sample with about 19,000 clones, about 90% of them seen once. Specimen: CD8+ T cells from blood, collected before liver transplant. These receptors were taken from a human donor who received a liver transplant. The CDR3 runs from the conserved cysteine through the conserved F or W. The D gene is left open where the match is weak. Clone size is shown for a subset of rows, as once, few, many or a class of expanded clone.

j_call d_call cdr3_length clone_size v_call cdr3_aa cdr3_nt
TRBJ2-7 - 15 few TRBV7-3 CASSLTSGDLYEQYF TGTGCCAGCAGCTTAACTAGCGGAGACCTCTACGAGCAGTACTTC
TRBJ1-2 - 15 - TRBV4-3 CASSRGDGGDYGYTF TGCGCCAGCAGTAGAGGGGACGGCGGTGACTATGGCTACACCTTC
TRBJ2-1 - 12 - TRBV9 CASSVVDREQFF TGTGCCAGCAGCGTAGTGGACAGAGAGCAGTTCTTC
TRBJ2-1 TRBD2 15 - TRBV6-9 CASSPGLAGGDEQFF TGTGCCAGCAGTCCCGGACTAGCGGGAGGAGATGAGCAGTTCTTC
TRBJ2-1 TRBD2 17 once TRBV27 CASSLTGLAGKYNEQFF TGTGCCAGCAGCCTAACGGGACTAGCGGGGAAATACAATGAGCAGTTCTTC
TRBJ2-7 - 13 - TRBV19 CASSGATIYEQYF TGTGCCAGTAGTGGGGCTACCATCTACGAGCAGTACTTC
TRBJ2-7 TRBD2 15 - TRBV2 CASRVSGRPDYEQYF TGTGCCAGCAGGGTTAGCGGGAGGCCGGACTACGAGCAGTACTTC
TRBJ2-5 - 15 - TRBV28 CASSPGTLFEETQYF TGTGCCAGCAGTCCCGGGACGTTGTTTGAAGAGACCCAGTACTTC
TRBJ2-1 TRBD2 16 - TRBV4-1 CASSPLAGEMTNEQFF TGCGCCAGCAGCCCTCTAGCGGGAGAAATGACCAATGAGCAGTTCTTC
TRBJ1-1 - 12 - TRBV7-9 CASSLGPDGAFF TGTGCCAGCAGCTTAGGGCCCGACGGAGCTTTCTTT
TRBJ1-1 TRBD1 15 - TRBV29-1 CSVTTGASRGTEAFF TGCAGCGTGACTACAGGGGCCTCGCGAGGTACTGAAGCTTTCTTT
TRBJ2-3 - 13 - TRBV28 CASGRGRTDTQYF TGTGCCAGCGGGCGGGGGCGCACAGATACGCAGTATTTT
TRBJ2-1 TRBD2 16 - TRBV7-6 CASSLETSGRANEQFF TGTGCCAGCAGCTTAGAAACTAGCGGGAGGGCGAATGAGCAGTTCTTC
TRBJ1-2 - 14 once TRBV28 CASSLRGGGYGYTF TGTGCCAGCAGTTTAAGAGGGGGGGGCTATGGCTACACCTTC
TRBJ2-3 - 15 once TRBV9 CASSGGGARPDTQYF TGTGCCAGCAGCGGAGGGGGGGCGAGGCCAGATACGCAGTATTTT
TRBJ2-1 TRBD2 15 - TRBV27 CASSAGTSGVNEQFF TGTGCCAGCAGTGCCGGGACTAGCGGGGTAAATGAGCAGTTCTTC
TRBJ1-4 - 13 - TRBV28 CASSSRTDEKLFF TGTGCCAGCAGTTCCAGGACGGATGAAAAACTGTTTTTT
TRBJ2-5 TRBD2 15 - TRBV7-9 CASSPSGSYQETQYF TGTGCCAGCAGCCCTAGCGGGAGTTACCAAGAGACCCAGTACTTC
TRBJ2-5 - 15 - TRBV25-1 CASSATFRGAETQYF TGTGCCAGCAGTGCCACTTTCAGGGGTGCGGAGACCCAGTACTTC
TRBJ2-1 TRBD2 16 - TRBV19 CASRWTSGSSYNEQFF TGTGCCAGTAGATGGACTAGCGGGTCTTCCTACAATGAGCAGTTCTTC
TRBJ2-1 - 11 - TRBV29-1 CSGHSGNEQFF TGCAGCGGGCATAGCGGAAATGAGCAGTTCTTC
TRBJ2-7 TRBD1 13 - TRBV27 CASSWDRAGEQYF TGTGCCAGCAGTTGGGACAGGGCGGGAGAGCAGTACTTC
TRBJ2-2 - 14 - TRBV5-6 CASRQSRGSGELFF TGTGCCAGCAGACAGTCACGGGGGTCCGGGGAGCTGTTTTTT
TRBJ2-7 TRBD2 16 - TRBV2 CASSASGRGHESQQYF TGTGCCAGCTCGGCTAGCGGGAGAGGGCACGAGTCGCAACAGTACTTC
TRBJ2-1 - 15 - TRBV14 CASSQFQGSYNEQFF TGTGCCAGCAGCCAATTCCAGGGCTCCTACAATGAGCAGTTCTTC
TRBJ1-2 - 12 - TRBV29-1 CSVQEGNGGYTF TGCAGCGTTCAAGAAGGGAATGGCGGCTACACCTTC
TRBJ2-3 - 14 - TRBV10-3 CAISESKSGDTQYF TGTGCCATCAGTGAGTCGAAGTCTGGAGATACGCAGTATTTT
TRBJ2-5 TRBD2 16 - TRBV4-1 CASSQDPKRDRETQYF TGCGCCAGCAGCCAAGACCCAAAGCGGGATCGGGAGACCCAGTACTTC
TRBJ2-2 - 12 - TRBV7-3 CASGGNTGELFF TGTGCCAGTGGGGGGAACACCGGGGAGCTGTTTTTT
TRBJ1-5 - 14 - TRBV6-1 CASRTGQLNQPQHF TGTGCCAGCAGAACGGGACAACTCAATCAGCCCCAGCATTTT
TRBJ1-2 TRBD1 13 few TRBV7-2 CASSPQGAVGYTF TGTGCCAGCAGCCCTCAGGGGGCGGTTGGCTACACCTTC
TRBJ2-7 TRBD1 15 - TRBV28 CASSYPTGGGYEQYF TGTGCCAGCAGTTACCCGACAGGGGGAGGCTACGAGCAGTACTTC
TRBJ2-7 - 13 medium-sized TRBV6-5 CASRLSGVHEQYF TGTGCCAGCAGACTGTCAGGAGTCCACGAGCAGTACTTC
TRBJ2-3 - 14 - TRBV6-4 CASRESAATDTQYF TGTGCCAGCAGGGAGTCGGCAGCCACAGATACGCAGTATTTT
TRBJ1-1 TRBD1 15 - TRBV28 CASSLSSGGRAEAFF TGTGCCAGCAGTTTATCATCAGGGGGTCGGGCTGAAGCTTTCTTT
TRBJ2-7 - 16 - TRBV11-2 CASSPPEGVAAYEQYF TGTGCCAGCAGCCCTCCGGAAGGGGTGGCAGCCTACGAGCAGTACTTC
TRBJ2-4 - 17 - TRBV25-1 CASSLRTPLQRKNIQYF TGTGCCAGCAGCCTGCGTACTCCCTTGCAAAGAAAAAACATTCAGTACTTC
TRBJ1-1 TRBD1 13 - TRBV25-1 CASTLSGGTEAFF TGTGCCAGCACCCTTTCAGGGGGCACTGAAGCTTTCTTT
TRBJ1-5 - 12 - TRBV30 CAWRGLGGPQHF TGTGCCTGGAGAGGCCTGGGGGGGCCCCAGCATTTT
TRBJ1-1 - 20 - TRBV27 CASSLFQVLPARTDFTEAFF TGTGCCAGCAGTTTATTTCAGGTGTTGCCTGCCCGGACAGATTTCACTGAAGCTTTCTTT
TRBJ2-1 - 14 - TRBV4-3 CASSPRRDMVEQFF TGCGCCAGCAGCCCGAGGCGGGATATGGTTGAGCAGTTCTTC
TRBJ1-1 TRBD1 15 - TRBV28 CASSLRTGLNTEAFF TGTGCCAGCAGTCTCAGGACAGGGCTGAACACTGAAGCTTTCTTT
TRBJ2-2 TRBD1 13 - TRBV30 CAWSQTGAGELFF TGTGCCTGGAGCCAAACAGGGGCCGGGGAGCTGTTTTTT